This TCR beta chain was sequenced in a study of blood T cell repertoires in COVID-19 (dated by TCRdb to about 2020). Study-wide context: Collaborator samples came from the United States, Italy and Spain and covered acute and convalescent phases of COVID-19. The repertoires were released in a freely available public database intended as a resource for research on the immune response to SARS-CoV-2. The sample metadata nearly always contained a de-identified subject ID, COVID-19 status, age in years and sex. The samples were drawn from the first 160 participants of the ongoing ImmuneRACE study and from 950 to 1,500 subjects provided by 6 global collaborators. The prospective study material was composed of cDNA or gDNA derived from T cells, B-cell-depleted T cells, or PBMCs. HLA class I and class II types, where available, came from metadata supplied by the sample provider rather than from assay-based typing. Subjects who had been exposed to COVID-19, were actively infected with it, or had recovered from it provided the deeply sampled blood TCRbeta repertoires that made up the dataset.

Study-wide findings and limitations: The amount of clinical and demographic metadata varied by source and participant and was provided uncurated.

The collaborating institutions used their own protocols to collect whole blood in K2EDTA tubes. For TCRbeta analysis, collaborators shipped samples as frozen whole blood, isolated PBMCs, or DNA extracted from either of those sample types. CDR1 and CDR2, looked up from the germline V gene (reference sequence), are LNHDA and SQIVND. V drops 6 bases and J drops 1 base, leaving 15 bases in between. The CDR3 spans 15 residues, from the cysteine through the phenylalanine. The retained sequence is limited to the CDR3, 45 bases, with the frame set at the first base. On this clone: Its binding antigen is unknown. The record has no base qualities; no much larger clone is one base away.

The immunoSEQ Assay, a bias-controlled multiplex PCR, was used to amplify TCRbeta CDR3 regions from genomic DNA. Turning to the authors' computational methods: Within the assay, amplification of reference gene primers was used to estimate how many nucleated cells each sample contained. Sequence reads were collapsed and filtered to measure the absolute abundance of every unique TCRbeta CDR3 rearrangement. For each sample, productive Simpson clonality was calculated as the square root of Simpson's diversity index over productive rearrangements. TCRdb stores this immuneACCESS table with in-frame sequences only. Part of the clones is absent; in the studies checked, under half of the shortfall reflects unresolved V genes, and no reason is known for the rest. V and J calls and clone size are those listed in that table; D and trimming were worked out from the DNA. In this sample the table shows around 220,000 clones, 80% to 85% of which occur a single time. 5.1% of the sample is taken by the ten largest.

The sequence links TRBV19 to TRBJ1-2; confidence is insufficient to name the D gene. Sequenced input: peripheral blood. The TCR comes from a human donor in a cohort sampled during active COVID-19. The nucleotide sequence is TGTGCCAGTAGCCCAATGACTATGCTTAACTATGGCTACACCTTC. It codes for CASSPMTMLNYGYTF.